In this sample, the clone carrying this TCR beta chain turned up a few times. The data originate from a study of blood T cell repertoires in COVID-19. For the study at large: From the United States, Italy and Spain came samples of acute and convalescent COVID-19. The analysed material was cDNA or gDNA that came from T cells, B-cell-depleted T cells, or PBMCs.

Authors' data handling: Scientists estimated how many nucleated cells there were by amplifying reference gene primers. Some clones are missing from TCRdb's copy, which holds only in-frame ones; the method was immunoSEQ multiplex PCR. V, J and clone size were drawn from that table, and D and trimming were deduced from the DNA. The table has about 200,000 clones, over 80% seen once; the top ten hold 0.95%. Trimming took 1 base from V and 5 from J; bases not matched to a gene: 3. Germline assignment: CDR1 SGHAT and CDR2 FQNNGV. This CDR3 comprises 14 residues. The Seattle patients, enrolled during active infection, were followed longitudinally.

The chain is built from TRBV11-2 and TRBJ2-5, with TRBD2 matching 8 bases. Material for sequencing was peripheral blood. The receptor comes from a man aged 55 to 69 with COVID-19, enrolled during active disease. CDR3 bases: TGTGCCAGCAGCTTAGCGGCTAGCGGGGAGACCCAGTACTTC. This translates into CASSLAASGETQYF.